The clone carrying this T cell receptor (beta chain) has just one count. This entry belongs to a study of radiotherapy plus CTLA-4 blockade in lung cancer. Across the study: Disease control was achieved by 31% of patients, and objective responses by about 19%.

The protocol was immunoSEQ multiplex PCR, while the TCRdb copy is restricted to in-frame clones and leaves out a portion. The sample shows tens of thousands of clones, roughly four fifths of them seen only once. Unmatched junction bases numbered 2, after V lost 3 bases and J lost 1 base. Germline V lookup: CDR1 SGHTA, CDR2 FQGNSA. This CDR3 is 16 amino acids long. Sequences were derived from peripheral blood, sampled from a patient treated with radiotherapy plus ipilimumab. The clonotype comes from a human donor with non-small cell lung cancer who had a complete response to radiotherapy plus ipilimumab. This chain joins TRBV7-2 and TRBJ2-2, with 10 bases that match TRBD2. CDR3 region: CASSFRTSGNTGELFF. The DNA for the CDR3 is TGTGCCAGCAGCTTTAGGACTAGCGGGAACACCGGGGAGCTGTTTTTT.